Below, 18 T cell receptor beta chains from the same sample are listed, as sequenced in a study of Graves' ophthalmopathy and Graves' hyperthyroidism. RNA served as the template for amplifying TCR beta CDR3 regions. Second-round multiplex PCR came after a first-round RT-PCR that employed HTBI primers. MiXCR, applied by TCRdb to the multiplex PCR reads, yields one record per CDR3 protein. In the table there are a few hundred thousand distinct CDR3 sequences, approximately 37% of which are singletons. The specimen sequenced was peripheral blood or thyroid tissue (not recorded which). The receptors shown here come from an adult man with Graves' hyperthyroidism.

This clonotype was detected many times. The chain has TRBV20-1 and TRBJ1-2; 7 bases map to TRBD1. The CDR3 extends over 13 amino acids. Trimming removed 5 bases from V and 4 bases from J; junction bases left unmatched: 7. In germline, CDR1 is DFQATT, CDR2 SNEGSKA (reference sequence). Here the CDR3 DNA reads TGCAGTGCTGTAACAGGGGTTGGCTATGGCTACACCTTC. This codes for CSAVTGVGYGYTF.

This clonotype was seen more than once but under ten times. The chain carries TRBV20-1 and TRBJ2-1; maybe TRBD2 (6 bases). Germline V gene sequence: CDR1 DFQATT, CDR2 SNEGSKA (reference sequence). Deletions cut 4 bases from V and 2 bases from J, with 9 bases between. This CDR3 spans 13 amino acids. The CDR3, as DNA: TGCAGTGCTACCGGGAGAGCCTACAATGAGCAGTTCTTC. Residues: CSATGRAYNEQFF.

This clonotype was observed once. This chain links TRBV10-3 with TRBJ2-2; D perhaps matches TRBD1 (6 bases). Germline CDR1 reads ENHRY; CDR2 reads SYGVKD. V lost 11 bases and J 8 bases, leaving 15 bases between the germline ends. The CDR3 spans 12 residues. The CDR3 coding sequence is TGTGCCGCCCTGTTCGGGACAGGGGAGCTGTTTTTT. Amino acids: CAALFGTGELFF.

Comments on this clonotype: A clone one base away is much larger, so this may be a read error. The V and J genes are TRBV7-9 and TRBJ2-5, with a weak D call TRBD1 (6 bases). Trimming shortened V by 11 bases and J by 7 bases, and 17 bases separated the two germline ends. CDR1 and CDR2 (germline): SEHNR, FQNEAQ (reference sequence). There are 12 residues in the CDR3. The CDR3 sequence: CASQRGSGTQYF. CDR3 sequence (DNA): TGTGCCTCACAAAGGGGGTCGGGGACCCAGTACTTC.

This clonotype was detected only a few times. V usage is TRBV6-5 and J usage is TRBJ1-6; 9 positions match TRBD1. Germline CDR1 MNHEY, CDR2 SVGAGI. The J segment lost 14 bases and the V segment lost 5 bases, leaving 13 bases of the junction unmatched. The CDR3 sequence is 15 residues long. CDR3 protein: CASSAQGTGSLTLHF. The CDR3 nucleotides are TGTGCCAGCAGTGCCCAGGGGACAGGGAGTTTGACCCTCCACTTT.

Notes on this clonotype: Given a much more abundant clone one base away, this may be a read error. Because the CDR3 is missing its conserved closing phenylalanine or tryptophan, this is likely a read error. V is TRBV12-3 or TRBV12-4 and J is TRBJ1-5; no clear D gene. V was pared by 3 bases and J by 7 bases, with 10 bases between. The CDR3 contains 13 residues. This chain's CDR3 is CASSLAGWQPQHS. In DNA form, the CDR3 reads TGTGCCAGCAGTTTGGCGGGGTGGCAGCCCCAGCATTCT.

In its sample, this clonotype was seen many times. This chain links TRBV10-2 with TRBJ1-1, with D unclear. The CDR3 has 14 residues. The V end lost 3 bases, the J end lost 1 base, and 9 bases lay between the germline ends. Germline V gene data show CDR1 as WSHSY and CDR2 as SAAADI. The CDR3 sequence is CASSEQHRNTEAFF. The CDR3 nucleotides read TGCGCCAGCAGTGAACAGCATCGGAACACTGAAGCTTTCTTT.

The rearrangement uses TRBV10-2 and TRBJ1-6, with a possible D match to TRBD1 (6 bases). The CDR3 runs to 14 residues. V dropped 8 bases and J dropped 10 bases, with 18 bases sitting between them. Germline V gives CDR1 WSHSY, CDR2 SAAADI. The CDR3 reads CASFGAQGRSPLHF. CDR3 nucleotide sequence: TGCGCCAGCTTCGGCGCACAGGGAAGATCACCCCTCCACTTT.

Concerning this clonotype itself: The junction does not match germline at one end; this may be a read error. CDR3 amino acids: CAVSAGGNTEAFF. The CDR3 DNA follows: TGTGCCGTCAGTGCAGGGGGTAACACTGAAGCTTTCTTT. The chain combines TRBV10-3 with TRBJ1-1; TRBD1 agrees at 7 bases. The germline V gene has CDR1 ENHRY and CDR2 SYGVKD. The CDR3 loop spans 13 amino acids.

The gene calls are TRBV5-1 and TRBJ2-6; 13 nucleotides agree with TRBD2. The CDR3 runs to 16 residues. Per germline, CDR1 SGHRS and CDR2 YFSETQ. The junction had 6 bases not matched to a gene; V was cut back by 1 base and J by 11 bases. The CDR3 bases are TGCGCCAGCAGCTTGCGGACTAGCGGGAGCGCCTACGTCCTGACTTTC. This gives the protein CASSLRTSGSAYVLTF.

The CDR3 nucleotides are TGTGCCAGCAGTTTCTGGGGGGTGGGTGAAAAACTGTTTTTT. Its protein product is CASSFWGVGEKLFF. The J gene is TRBJ1-4, the V gene TRBV12-5; D is possibly TRBD1 (5 bases). CDR3 length equals 14 residues. Germline values: CDR1 LGHNT, CDR2 FRNRAP. The full variable domain, its missing parts supplied by reference TRBV12-5 and TRBJ1-4, is DARVTQTPRHKVTEMGQEVTMRCQPILGHNTVFWYRQTMMQGLELLAYFRNRAPLDDSGMPKDRFSAEMPDATLATLKIQPSEPRDSAVYFCASSFWGVGEKLFFGSGTQLSVL.

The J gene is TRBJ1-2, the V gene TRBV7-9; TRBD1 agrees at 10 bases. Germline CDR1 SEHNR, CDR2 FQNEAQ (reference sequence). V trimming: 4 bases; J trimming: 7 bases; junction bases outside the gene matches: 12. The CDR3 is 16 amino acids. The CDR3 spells CASSSQPGQGSGGYTF. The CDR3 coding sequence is TGTGCCAGCAGCTCGCAACCGGGACAGGGGTCCGGTGGCTACACCTTC.

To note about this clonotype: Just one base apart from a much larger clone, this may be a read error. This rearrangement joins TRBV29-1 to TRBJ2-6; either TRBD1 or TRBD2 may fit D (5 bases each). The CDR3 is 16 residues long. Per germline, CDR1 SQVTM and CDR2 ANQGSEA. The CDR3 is CSVAGTAVSGANALTF. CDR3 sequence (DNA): TGCAGCGTGGCCGGGACGGCGGTCTCTGGGGCCAACGCCCTGACTTTC.

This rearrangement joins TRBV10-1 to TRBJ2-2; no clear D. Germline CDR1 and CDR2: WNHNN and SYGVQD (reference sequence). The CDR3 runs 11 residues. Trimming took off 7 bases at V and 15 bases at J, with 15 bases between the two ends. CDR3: CASKDLNKVFF. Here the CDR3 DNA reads TGCGCCAGCAAGGACCTGAACAAGGTGTTTTTT.

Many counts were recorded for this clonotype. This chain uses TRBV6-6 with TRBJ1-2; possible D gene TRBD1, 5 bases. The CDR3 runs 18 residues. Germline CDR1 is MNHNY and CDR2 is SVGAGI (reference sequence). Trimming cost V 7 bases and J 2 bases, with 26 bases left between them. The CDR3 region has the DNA TGTGCCAGCATAGGCTATGAAAGGGGACGTCACGCGAACTATGGCTACACCTTC. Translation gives CASIGYERGRHANYGYTF.

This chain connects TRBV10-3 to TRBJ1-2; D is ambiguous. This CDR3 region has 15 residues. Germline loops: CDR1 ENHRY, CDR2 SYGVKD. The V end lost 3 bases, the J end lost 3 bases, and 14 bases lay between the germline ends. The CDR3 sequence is CAISDPVTADYGYTF. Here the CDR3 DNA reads TGTGCCATCAGTGACCCAGTAACAGCGGACTATGGCTACACCTTC.

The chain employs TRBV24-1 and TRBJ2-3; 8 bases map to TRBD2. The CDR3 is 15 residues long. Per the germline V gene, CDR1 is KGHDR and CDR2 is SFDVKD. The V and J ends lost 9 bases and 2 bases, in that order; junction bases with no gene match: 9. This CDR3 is CATGAGGPHTDTQYF. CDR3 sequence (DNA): TGTGCCACCGGGGCGGGAGGCCCCCACACAGATACGCAGTATTTT.

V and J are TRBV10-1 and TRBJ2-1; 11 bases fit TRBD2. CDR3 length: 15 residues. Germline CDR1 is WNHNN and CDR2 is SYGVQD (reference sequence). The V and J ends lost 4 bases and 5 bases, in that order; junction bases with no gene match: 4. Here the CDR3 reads CASSGGTSGHNEQFF. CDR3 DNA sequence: TGCGCCAGCAGTGGCGGGACTAGCGGACACAATGAGCAGTTCTTC.